This is a list of T cell receptor beta chains from one sample in a study of shared clonotypes between healthy human individuals. Sequencing was performed with immunoSEQ multiplex PCR; in TCRdb, only in-frame clones are kept and a portion is missing. Among roughly 2 million clones listed, approximately 94% were seen once. The sample consisted of naive CD4+ T cells sorted from blood. The receptor source for this set is a man aged 18 to 30 in good health. Each CDR3 is given with its conserved first and last residue. D genes are given only for firm matches. A clone size is listed for some rows: how often the clone was seen (once, few, many), or a class if it is expanded.

TRBJ2-3,-,16,-,TRBV7-3,TGTGCCAGCAGCTTATGGGGGAGTTACGACACAGATACGCAGTATTTT,CASSLWGSYDTDTQYF
TRBJ2-4,-,18,-,TRBV4-2,TGTGCCAGCAGCCAAGATCGGTTTGTGTGGCTAGCGAAAAACATTCAGTACTTC,CASSQDRFVWLAKNIQYF
TRBJ1-6,-,13,-,TRBV7-3,TGTGCCAGCAGCTTAGAGAGGGACTCACCCCTCCACTTT,CASSLERDSPLHF
TRBJ1-5,-,15,-,TRBV2,TGTGCCAGCAGGGAGGGGACCTATAGCAATCAGCCCCAGCATTTT,CASREGTYSNQPQHF
TRBJ2-1,-,15,-,TRBV10-2,TGCGCCAGCAGTGAACGCGGGGGCGTCTACAATGAGCAGTTCTTC,CASSERGGVYNEQFF
TRBJ2-1,-,14,-,TRBV28,TGTGCCAGCCGCCGGGGGTTCGCCTACAATGAGCAGTTCTTC,CASRRGFAYNEQFF
TRBJ2-1,-,21,TRBD2,TRBV30,TGTGCCTGGAGTGTGACTCGAACTCTAGCGGGAGGGTATACGAGTACGAATGAGCAGTTCTTC,CAWSVTRTLAGGYTSTNEQFF
TRBJ2-2,-,15,-,TRBV14,TGTGCCAGCAGCCAAGTTCCACCCTCGGCTGGGGAGCTGTTTTTT,CASSQVPPSAGELFF
TRBJ2-3,-,16,TRBD2,TRBV10-3,TGTGCCATCAGGGAAGGGACTAGCGGGAACACAGATACGCAGTATTTT,CAIREGTSGNTDTQYF
TRBJ2-4,-,14,-,TRBV5-4,TGTGCCAGCAGCTTGCCGGGGGCCAAAAACATTCAGTACTTC,CASSLPGAKNIQYF
TRBJ2-2,once,12,TRBD2,TRBV5-5,TGTGCCACGGGGGGTATAACCGGGGAGCTGTTTTTT,CATGGITGELFF